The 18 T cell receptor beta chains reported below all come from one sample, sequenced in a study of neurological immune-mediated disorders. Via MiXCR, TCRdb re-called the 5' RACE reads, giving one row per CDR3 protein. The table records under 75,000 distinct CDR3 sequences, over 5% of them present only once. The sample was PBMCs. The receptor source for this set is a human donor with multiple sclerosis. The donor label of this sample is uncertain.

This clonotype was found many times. The CDR3 nucleotides read TGCGCCAGCAGCCCCGGACAGCTAAACAATTCACCCCTCCACTTT. Amino acid sequence: CASSPGQLNNSPLHF. V is TRBV5-1 and J is TRBJ1-6; weak D call: TRBD1 (6 bases). Germline V gene sequence: CDR1 SGHRS, CDR2 YFSETQ. This CDR3 has 15 residues. The V end lost 4 bases, the J end lost 7 bases, and 15 bases lay between the germline ends.

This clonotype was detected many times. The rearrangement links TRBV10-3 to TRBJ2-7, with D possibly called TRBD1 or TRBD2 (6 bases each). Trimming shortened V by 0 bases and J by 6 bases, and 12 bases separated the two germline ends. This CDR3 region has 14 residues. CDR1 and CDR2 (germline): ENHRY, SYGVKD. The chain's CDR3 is CAISESGGHSEQYF. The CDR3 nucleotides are TGTGCCATCAGTGAGTCGGGGGGACACTCCGAGCAGTACTTC.

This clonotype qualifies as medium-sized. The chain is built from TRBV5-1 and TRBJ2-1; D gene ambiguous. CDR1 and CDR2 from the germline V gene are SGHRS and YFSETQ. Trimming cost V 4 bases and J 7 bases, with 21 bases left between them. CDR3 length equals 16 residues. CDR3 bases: TGCGCCAGCAGCCAACCCGCCGGTCCCTCAAGGAATGAGCAGTTCTTC. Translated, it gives CASSQPAGPSRNEQFF.

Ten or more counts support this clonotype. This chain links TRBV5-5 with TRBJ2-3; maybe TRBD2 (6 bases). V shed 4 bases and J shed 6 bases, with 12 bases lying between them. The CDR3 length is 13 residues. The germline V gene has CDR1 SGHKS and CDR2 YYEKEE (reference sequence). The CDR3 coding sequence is TGTGCCAGCAGCGGCACTGGGACTGATACGCAGTATTTT. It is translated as CASSGTGTDTQYF.

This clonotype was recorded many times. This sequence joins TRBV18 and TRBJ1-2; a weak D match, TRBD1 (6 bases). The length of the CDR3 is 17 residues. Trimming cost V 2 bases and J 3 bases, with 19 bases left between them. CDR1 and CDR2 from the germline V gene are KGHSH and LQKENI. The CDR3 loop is CASSPGQGAGVDYGYTF. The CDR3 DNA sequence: TGTGCCAGCTCACCAGGCCAAGGGGCAGGGGTTGACTATGGCTACACCTTC.

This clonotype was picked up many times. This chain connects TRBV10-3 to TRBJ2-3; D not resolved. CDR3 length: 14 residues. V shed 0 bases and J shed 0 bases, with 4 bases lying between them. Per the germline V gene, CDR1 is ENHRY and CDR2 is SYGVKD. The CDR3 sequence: CAISESMSTDTQYF. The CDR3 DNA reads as TGTGCCATCAGTGAGTCGATGAGCACAGATACGCAGTATTTT.

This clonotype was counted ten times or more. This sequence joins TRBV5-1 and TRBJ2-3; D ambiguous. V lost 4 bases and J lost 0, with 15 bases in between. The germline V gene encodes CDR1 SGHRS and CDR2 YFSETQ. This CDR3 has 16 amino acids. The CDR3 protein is CASSPAIIGSTDTQYF. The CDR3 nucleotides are TGCGCCAGCAGCCCCGCTATTATTGGAAGCACAGATACGCAGTATTTT. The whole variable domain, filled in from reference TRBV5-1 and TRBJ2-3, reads KAGVTQTPRYLIKTRGQQVTLSCSPISGHRSVSWYQQTPGQGLQFLFEYFSETQRNKGNFPGRFSGRQFSNSRSEMNVSTLELGDSALYLCASSPAIIGSTDTQYFGPGTRLTVL.

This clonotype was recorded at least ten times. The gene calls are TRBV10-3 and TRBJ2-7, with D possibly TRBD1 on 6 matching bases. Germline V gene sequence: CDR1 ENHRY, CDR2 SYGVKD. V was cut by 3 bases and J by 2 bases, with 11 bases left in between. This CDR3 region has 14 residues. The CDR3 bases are TGTGCCATCAGTGACTCGGACAGCCCCTACGAGCAGTACTTC. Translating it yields CAISDSDSPYEQYF.

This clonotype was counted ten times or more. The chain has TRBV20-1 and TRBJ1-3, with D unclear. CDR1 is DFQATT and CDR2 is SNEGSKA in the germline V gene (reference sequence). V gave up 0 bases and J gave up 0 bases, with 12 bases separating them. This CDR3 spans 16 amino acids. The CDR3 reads CSARDAKDYSGNTIYF. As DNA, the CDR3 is TGCAGTGCTAGAGATGCAAAGGACTACTCTGGAAACACCATATATTTT.

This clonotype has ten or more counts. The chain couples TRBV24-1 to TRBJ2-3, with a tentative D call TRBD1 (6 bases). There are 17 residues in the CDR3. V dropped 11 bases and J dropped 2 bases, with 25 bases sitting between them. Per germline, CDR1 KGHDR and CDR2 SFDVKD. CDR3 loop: CASAGLSRGRNTDTQYF. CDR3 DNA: TGTGCCAGCGCAGGTCTCTCCAGGGGCAGAAACACAGATACGCAGTATTTT.

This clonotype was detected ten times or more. CDR3 in amino acids: CASSVDGSYNSPLHF. CDR3 nucleotides: TGTGCCAGCAGTGTTGATGGGTCCTATAATTCACCCCTCCACTTT. The V call is TRBV9, the J call TRBJ1-6; D gene unclear. Germline CDR1 reads SGDLS; CDR2 reads YYNGEE. V lost 5 bases and J lost 1, with 10 bases in between. The CDR3 length is 15 residues.

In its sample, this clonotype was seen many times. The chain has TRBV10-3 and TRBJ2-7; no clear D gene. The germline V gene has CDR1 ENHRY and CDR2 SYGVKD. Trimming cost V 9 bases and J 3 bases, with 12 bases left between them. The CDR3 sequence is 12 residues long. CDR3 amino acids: CAISRASYEQYF. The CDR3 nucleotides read TGTGCCATTTCCCGGGCCAGCTACGAGCAGTACTTC.

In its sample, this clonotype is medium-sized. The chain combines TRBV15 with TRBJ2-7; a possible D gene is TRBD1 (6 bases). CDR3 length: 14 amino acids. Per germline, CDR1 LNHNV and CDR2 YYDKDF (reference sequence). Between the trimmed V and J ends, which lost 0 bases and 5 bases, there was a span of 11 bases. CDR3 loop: CATSRERAGDEQYF. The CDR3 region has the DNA TGTGCCACCAGCAGAGAGAGGGCAGGGGACGAGCAGTACTTC.

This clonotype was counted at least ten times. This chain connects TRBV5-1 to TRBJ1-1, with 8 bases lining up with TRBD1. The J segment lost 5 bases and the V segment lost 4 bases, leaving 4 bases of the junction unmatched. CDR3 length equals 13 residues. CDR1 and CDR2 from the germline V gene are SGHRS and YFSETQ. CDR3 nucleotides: TGCGCCAGCAGCCCGACAGGGGTGACTGAAGCTTTCTTT. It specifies CASSPTGVTEAFF.

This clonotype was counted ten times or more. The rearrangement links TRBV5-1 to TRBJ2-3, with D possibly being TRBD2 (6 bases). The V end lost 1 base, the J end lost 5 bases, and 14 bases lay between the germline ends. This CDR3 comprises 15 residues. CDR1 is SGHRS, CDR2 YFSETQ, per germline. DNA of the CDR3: TGCGCCAGCAGCTTGACCTGGACTATTAAAGATACGCAGTATTTT. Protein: CASSLTWTIKDTQYF.

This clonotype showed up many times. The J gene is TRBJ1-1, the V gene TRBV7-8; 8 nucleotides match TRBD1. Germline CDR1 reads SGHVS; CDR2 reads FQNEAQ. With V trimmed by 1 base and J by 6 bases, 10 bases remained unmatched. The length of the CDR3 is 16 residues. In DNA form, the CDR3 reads TGTGCCAGCAGCTTAGACCAGGGGGCCCTCGGGGCTGAAGCTTTCTTT. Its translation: CASSLDQGALGAEAFF.

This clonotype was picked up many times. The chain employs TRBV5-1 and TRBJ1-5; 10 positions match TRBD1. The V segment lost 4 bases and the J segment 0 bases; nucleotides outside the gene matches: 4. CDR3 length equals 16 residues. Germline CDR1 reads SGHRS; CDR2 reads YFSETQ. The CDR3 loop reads CASSAGTGDSNQPQHF. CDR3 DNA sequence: TGCGCCAGCAGCGCAGGGACAGGGGATAGCAATCAGCCCCAGCATTTT.

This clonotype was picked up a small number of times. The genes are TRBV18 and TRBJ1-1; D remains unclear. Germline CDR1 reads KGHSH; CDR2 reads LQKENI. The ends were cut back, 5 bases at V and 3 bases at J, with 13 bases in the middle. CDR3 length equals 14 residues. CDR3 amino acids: CASSLGHGDTEAFF. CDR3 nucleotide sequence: TGTGCCAGCTCATTAGGTCACGGTGACACTGAAGCTTTCTTT.